The next 22 T cell receptor beta chains were all read from a single sample in a study of blood T cell repertoires in COVID-19. TCRdb's table, derived via immunoSEQ multiplex PCR, lists solely in-frame clones and lacks some. The sample lists tens of thousands of clones, approximately 88% occurring once. The sample was peripheral blood. These receptors came from a man aged 55-75 years with acute or convalescent COVID-19.

This clone has a handful of counts. J is TRBJ2-3 and V is TRBV2; 11 bases are shared with TRBD2. Looked up from germline, CDR1 is SNHLY and CDR2 is FYNNEI. There are 16 residues in the CDR3. The junction had 4 bases not matched to a gene; V was cut back by 1 base and J by 4 bases. The CDR3 sequence is CASSEVAGGQADTQYF. In DNA form, the CDR3 reads TGTGCCAGCAGTGAAGTAGCGGGGGGGCAGGCAGATACGCAGTATTTT.

This chain connects TRBV9 to TRBJ2-1; 7 bases are shared with TRBD1. V gave up 3 bases and J gave up 4 bases; unmatched junction bases: 7. The CDR3 is 15 amino acids. From germline, CDR1 is SGDLS and CDR2 YYNGEE. The CDR3 DNA reads as TGTGCCAGCAGCGAGAACCGGGACAGATACAATGAGCAGTTCTTC. Protein product: CASSENRDRYNEQFF. Full variable domain (rest looked up from reference TRBV9 and TRBJ2-1): DSGVTQTPKHLITATGQRVTLRCSPRSGDLSVYWYQQSLDQGLQFLIQYYNGEERAKGNILERFSAQQFPDLHSELNLSSLELGDSALYFCASSENRDRYNEQFFGPGTRLTVL.

The chain combines TRBV19 with TRBJ1-1; D unclear. This CDR3 region has 15 residues. Germline V gives CDR1 LNHDA, CDR2 SQIVND (reference sequence). The V end was cut by 5 bases, the J end by 1 base, with 14 bases between. In DNA, the CDR3 is TGTGCCAGTAGTGCAACTTACGAGGGGAACACTGAAGCTTTCTTT. It specifies CASSATYEGNTEAFF.

The gene calls are TRBV4-3 and TRBJ1-6; D perhaps matches TRBD1 (5 bases). The CDR3 totals 15 residues. The V end lost 1 base, the J end lost 10 bases, and 14 bases lay between the germline ends. CDR1 is LGHNA and CDR2 is YSLEER in the germline V gene. The CDR3 loop reads CASSQGIQVRSPLHF. CDR3 DNA: TGCGCCAGCAGCCAAGGAATACAGGTGCGCTCACCCCTCCACTTT.

This clone was seen more than once but under ten times. The rearrangement joins TRBV12-3 or TRBV12-4 to TRBJ2-1; weak D call: TRBD2 (6 bases). CDR3 length equals 12 residues. V was trimmed by 5 bases and J by 9 bases, leaving 11 bases between them. The CDR3 sequence is CASSISGTEQFF. DNA for the CDR3: TGTGCCAGCAGTATTAGCGGTACTGAGCAGTTCTTC.

This clone occurred a few times. This chain joins TRBV7-2 and TRBJ1-1, with D possibly TRBD1 on 5 matching bases. The CDR3 covers 14 residues. Trimming shortened V by 3 bases and J by 0 bases, and 8 bases separated the two germline ends. Germline CDR1 reads SGHTA; CDR2 reads FQGNSA. CDR3 amino acids: CASSLTALNTEAFF. CDR3 coding DNA: TGTGCCAGCAGCTTGACAGCATTGAACACTGAAGCTTTCTTT. The full variable domain, in which reference TRBV7-2 and TRBJ1-1 provide the parts outside the CDR3, is GAGVSQSPSNKVTEKGKDVELRCDPISGHTALYWYRQSLGQGLEFLIYFQGNSAPDKSGLPSDRFSAERTGGSVSTLTIQRTQQEDSAVYLCASSLTALNTEAFFGQGTRLTVV.

In this sample, this clone turned up a few times. The chain employs TRBV6-5 and TRBJ1-3; D not certain. The CDR3 is 11 residues long. Germline CDR1 reads MNHEY; CDR2 reads SVGAGI. V lost 4 bases and J 11 bases, leaving 9 bases between the germline ends. CDR3 in DNA: TGTGCCAGCAGTTCCGGACTAGCCATATATTTT. Protein sequence: CASSSGLAIYF.

The V call is TRBV20-1, the J call TRBJ1-1; D is unclear. Germline lookup yields CDR1 DFQATT and CDR2 SNEGSKA (reference sequence). This CDR3 is built from 11 residues. Deletions cut 3 bases from V and 5 bases from J, with 7 bases between. In DNA, the CDR3 is TGCAGTGCTAGCGCTATGACTGAAGCTTTCTTT. Translation: CSASAMTEAFF.

The genes are TRBV10-2 and TRBJ2-1, with 13 positions matching TRBD2. Germline assignment: CDR1 WSHSY and CDR2 SAAADI. This CDR3 is 15 amino acids long. The J segment lost 6 bases and the V segment lost 4 bases, leaving 3 bases of the junction unmatched. In nucleotides, the CDR3 is TGCGCCAGCAGTGGATGGACTAGCGGGGGCAATGAGCAGTTCTTC. Its translation is CASSGWTSGGNEQFF.

V gene TRBV9 combines with J gene TRBJ2-7; no clear D gene. V lost 4 bases and J lost 2, with 13 bases in between. The CDR3 is 14 residues long. Germline CDR1 reads SGDLS; CDR2 reads YYNGEE. This CDR3 reads CASSLQAGAYEQYF. The DNA of the CDR3 is TGTGCCAGCAGCTTACAAGCTGGAGCCTACGAGCAGTACTTC.

This chain uses TRBV9 with TRBJ2-3; possibly TRBD2 for D (6 bases). Trimming pared 3 bases from V and 4 bases from J, leaving 21 bases between. Germline V CDR1 and CDR2: SGDLS, YYNGEE. The CDR3 contains 17 residues. CDR3 nucleotides: TGTGCCAGCAGCGGACCTCTGACGGGCGGGGATCCAGATACGCAGTATTTT. It encodes CASSGPLTGGDPDTQYF.

The J gene is TRBJ2-2, the V gene TRBV6-2 or TRBV6-3; TRBD1 matches at 9 bases. V shed 1 base, J shed 5 bases, and the junction held 5 bases outside the gene matches. The germline V gene encodes CDR1 MNHEY and CDR2 SVGEGT. The CDR3 totals 16 residues. Here the CDR3 DNA reads TGTGCCAGCAGTTACTGGACAGGGGCGAGTACCGGGGAGCTGTTTTTT. It yields the protein CASSYWTGASTGELFF.

There are a few counts of this clone. The chain couples TRBV18 to TRBJ2-7; D possibly corresponds to TRBD2 (5 bases). Trimming pared 1 base from V and 6 bases from J, leaving 10 bases between. Germline V gives CDR1 KGHSH, CDR2 LQKENI. CDR3 length equals 13 residues. CDR3 nucleotides: TGTGCCAGCTCACCACAAACGGGGAGCGAGCAGTACTTC. It codes for CASSPQTGSEQYF.

The chain uses TRBV10-3 and TRBJ1-4; perhaps TRBD1 as D (5 bases). V was trimmed by 2 bases and J by 4 bases, leaving 11 bases between them. CDR3 length: 15 amino acids. The germline V gene encodes CDR1 ENHRY and CDR2 SYGVKD. CDR3 amino acids: CAISEGGGLNEKLFF. The DNA for the CDR3 is TGTGCCATCAGTGAGGGTGGGGGACTTAATGAAAAACTGTTTTTT.

The rearrangement uses TRBV9 and TRBJ1-2; D is unresolved. Trimming removed 3 bases from V and 4 bases from J, with 13 bases in between. CDR1 is SGDLS, CDR2 YYNGEE, per germline. CDR3 length: 14 residues. CDR3 nucleotides: TGTGCCAGCAGCGCGGGATCTCCCGGCTATGGCTACACCTTC. Translation gives CASSAGSPGYGYTF.

The chain uses TRBV9 and TRBJ1-4; 7 bases are shared with TRBD1. V lost 4 bases to trimming and J lost 5 bases; unmatched junction nucleotides: 5. The CDR3 is made up of 14 amino acids. The germline V gene has CDR1 SGDLS and CDR2 YYNGEE. The CDR3 nucleotides read TGTGCCAGCAGCTCCGGGACAGACAATGAAAAACTGTTTTTT. This translates into CASSSGTDNEKLFF.

The gene calls are TRBV29-1 and TRBJ1-1; D ambiguous. This CDR3 has 13 residues. The germline CDR1 and CDR2 sequences are SQVTM and ANQGSEA. The V gene lost 4 bases and the J gene lost 1 base, with 10 bases spanning the gap. The CDR3 loop reads CSVVSPENTEAFF. As DNA, the CDR3 is TGCAGCGTTGTATCTCCAGAGAACACTGAAGCTTTCTTT.

The CDR3 bases are TGCGCCAGCAGTGAGTCGGCAGACTCGGGCGGGGAGCTGTTTTTT. Encoded protein: CASSESADSGGELFF. The V and J genes are TRBV10-2 and TRBJ2-2, with unresolved D. This CDR3 has 15 residues. V lost 0 bases and J 7 bases, leaving 12 bases between the germline ends. Germline values: CDR1 WSHSY, CDR2 SAAADI.

CDR3 bases: TGTGCCAGCAGCTTGCTCGGGGGGGCGGGCACAGATACGCAGTATTTT. Its protein is CASSLLGGAGTDTQYF. The chain recombines TRBV5-8 with TRBJ2-3, with 8 bases matching TRBD2. Germline V CDR1 and CDR2: SGHTS, YDEGEE. The CDR3 runs 16 residues. The trim removed 1 base at V and 1 base at J, leaving 5 bases unmatched.

The chain combines TRBV9 with TRBJ2-3, with a weak D call TRBD2 (5 bases). The germline CDR1 and CDR2 sequences are SGDLS and YYNGEE. V lost 3 bases and J 3 bases, leaving 11 bases between the germline ends. The CDR3 runs to 14 residues. CDR3 amino acids: CASSAAGSTDTQYF. CDR3 nucleotide sequence: TGTGCCAGCAGCGCGGCGGGTAGTACAGATACGCAGTATTTT. The full variable domain, its missing parts supplied by reference TRBV9 and TRBJ2-3, is DSGVTQTPKHLITATGQRVTLRCSPRSGDLSVYWYQQSLDQGLQFLIQYYNGEERAKGNILERFSAQQFPDLHSELNLSSLELGDSALYFCASSAAGSTDTQYFGPGTRLTVL.

This sequence joins TRBV25-1 and TRBJ2-2, with 13 positions matching TRBD2. Trimming took 3 bases from V and 2 from J; bases not matched to a gene: 6. The CDR3 is made up of 18 amino acids. CDR1 and CDR2 from the germline V gene are MGHDK and SYGVNS. CDR3 coding DNA: TGTGCCAGCAGTGAGGCTGGACTAGCGGGGGCCAACACCGGGGAGCTGTTTTTT. Translating gives CASSEAGLAGANTGELFF.

The chain joins TRBV18 to TRBJ1-4; 8 nucleotides match TRBD1. The V and J ends lost 0 bases and 7 bases, in that order; junction bases with no gene match: 10. The CDR3 length is 17 residues. Germline lookup yields CDR1 KGHSH and CDR2 LQKENI. The CDR3, as DNA: TGTGCCAGCTCACCACCATCGGACAGGGAATTCGGTGAAAAACTGTTTTTT. Its protein is CASSPPSDREFGEKLFF.